One sample yielded the 3 T cell receptor beta chains listed below, sequenced in a study of blood T cell repertoires in COVID-19. Libraries were prepared by immunoSEQ multiplex PCR; TCRdb keeps only in-frame clonotypes and omits some of them. The sample carries approximately 90,000 clones, 89% recorded once. The sequencing input was peripheral blood. These TCRs come from a man between 60 and 70 years old with COVID-19, enrolled during active disease.

The chain employs TRBV4-2 and TRBJ1-3, with 7 nucleotides matching TRBD1. Trimming cost V 4 bases and J 5 bases; bases outside gene matches: 5. The CDR3 is 14 amino acids. Germline values: CDR1 LGHNA, CDR2 YNFKEQ. CDR3 DNA sequence: TGTGCCAGCAGCCTCCGGGACAGTCGAAACACCATATATTTT. It encodes CASSLRDSRNTIYF.

The chain carries TRBV18 and TRBJ2-7; the match to TRBD1 covers 12 bases. V shed 3 bases, J shed 7 bases, and the junction held 4 bases outside the gene matches. From germline, CDR1 is KGHSH and CDR2 LQKENI. This CDR3 has 14 amino acids. Written as DNA, the CDR3 is TGTGCCAGCTCACCCGGGACAGGGGGCTGGGAGCAGTACTTC. This sequence encodes CASSPGTGGWEQYF.

The chain recombines TRBV28 with TRBJ2-2; TRBD1 agrees at 7 bases. Germline V gives CDR1 MDHEN, CDR2 SYDVKM. Losses at the gene ends were 4 bases for V and 5 bases for J; bases not matched to a gene: 4. This CDR3 has 14 amino acids. The CDR3 region is CASSSGQSTGELFF. Written as DNA, the CDR3 is TGTGCCAGCAGTTCGGGACAGAGTACCGGGGAGCTGTTTTTT. The entire variable domain, with the rest obtained from reference TRBV28 and TRBJ2-2, is as follows: DVKVTQSSRYLVKRTGEKVFLECVQDMDHENMFWYRQDPGLGLRLIYFSYDVKMKEKGDIPEGYSVSREKKERFSLILESASTNQTSMYLCASSSGQSTGELFFGEGSRLTVL.